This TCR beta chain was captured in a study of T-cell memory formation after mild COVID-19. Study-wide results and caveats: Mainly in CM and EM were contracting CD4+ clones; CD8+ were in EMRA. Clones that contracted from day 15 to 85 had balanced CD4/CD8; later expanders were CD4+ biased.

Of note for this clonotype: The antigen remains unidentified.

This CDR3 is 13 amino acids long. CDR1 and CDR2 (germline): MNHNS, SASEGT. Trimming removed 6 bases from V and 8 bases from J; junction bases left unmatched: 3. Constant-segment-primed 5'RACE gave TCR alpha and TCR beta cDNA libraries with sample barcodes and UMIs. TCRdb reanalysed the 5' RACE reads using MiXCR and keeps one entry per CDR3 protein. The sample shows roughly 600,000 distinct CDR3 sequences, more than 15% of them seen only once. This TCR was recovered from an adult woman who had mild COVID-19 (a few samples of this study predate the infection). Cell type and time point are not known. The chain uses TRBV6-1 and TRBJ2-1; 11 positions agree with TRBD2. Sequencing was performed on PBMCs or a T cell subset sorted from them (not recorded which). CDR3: CASSLSGGDEQFF. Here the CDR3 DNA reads TGTGCCAGCAGCCTTAGCGGGGGGGATGAGCAGTTCTTC.